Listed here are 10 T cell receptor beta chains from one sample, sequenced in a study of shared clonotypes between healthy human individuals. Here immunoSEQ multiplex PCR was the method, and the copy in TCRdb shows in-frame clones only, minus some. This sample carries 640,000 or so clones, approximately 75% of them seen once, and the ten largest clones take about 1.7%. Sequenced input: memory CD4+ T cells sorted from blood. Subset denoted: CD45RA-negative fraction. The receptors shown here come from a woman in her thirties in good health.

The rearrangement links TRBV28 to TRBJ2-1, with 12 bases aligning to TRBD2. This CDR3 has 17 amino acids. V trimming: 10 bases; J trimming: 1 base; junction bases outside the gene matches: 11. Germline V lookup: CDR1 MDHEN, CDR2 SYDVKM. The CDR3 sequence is CATKKGLAGTSYNEQFF. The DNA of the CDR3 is TGTGCCACCAAGAAAGGACTAGCGGGAACTTCCTACAATGAGCAGTTCTTC.

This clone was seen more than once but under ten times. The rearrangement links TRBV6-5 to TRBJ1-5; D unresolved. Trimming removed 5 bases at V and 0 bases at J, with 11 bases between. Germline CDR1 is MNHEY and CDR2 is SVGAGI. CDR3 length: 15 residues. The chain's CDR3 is CASSPFGHSNQPQHF. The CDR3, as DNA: TGTGCCAGCAGTCCCTTTGGTCATAGCAATCAGCCCCAGCATTTT.

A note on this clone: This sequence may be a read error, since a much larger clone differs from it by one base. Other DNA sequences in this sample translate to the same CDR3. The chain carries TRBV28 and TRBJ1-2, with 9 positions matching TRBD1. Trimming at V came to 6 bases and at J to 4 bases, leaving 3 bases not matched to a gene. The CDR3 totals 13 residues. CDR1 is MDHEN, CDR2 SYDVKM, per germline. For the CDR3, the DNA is TGTGCCAGCAGCCCGGGACAGGGCTATGGCTACACCTTC. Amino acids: CASSPGQGYGYTF.

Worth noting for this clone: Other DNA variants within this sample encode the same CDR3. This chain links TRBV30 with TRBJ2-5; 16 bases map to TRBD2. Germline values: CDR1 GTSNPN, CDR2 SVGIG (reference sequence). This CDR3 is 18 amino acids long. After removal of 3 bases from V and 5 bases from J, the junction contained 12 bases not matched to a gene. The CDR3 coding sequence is TGTGCCTGGAGCCCGAAACCGGGACTAGCGGGAGGGTTTGAGACCCAGTACTTC. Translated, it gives CAWSPKPGLAGGFETQYF.

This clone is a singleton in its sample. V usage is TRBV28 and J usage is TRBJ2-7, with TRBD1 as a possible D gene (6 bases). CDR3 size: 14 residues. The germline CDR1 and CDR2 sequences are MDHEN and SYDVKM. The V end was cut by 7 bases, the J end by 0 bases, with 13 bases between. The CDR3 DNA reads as TGTGCCAGCAAACTGCAGGGGAGCTCCTACGAGCAGTACTTC. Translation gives CASKLQGSSYEQYF.

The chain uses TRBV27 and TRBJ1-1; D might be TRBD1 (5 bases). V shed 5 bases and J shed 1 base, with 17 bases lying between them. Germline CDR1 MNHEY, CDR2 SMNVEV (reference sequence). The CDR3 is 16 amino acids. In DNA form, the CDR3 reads TGTGCCAGCAGTCTACTTTCCGGGACCAAGAACACTGAAGCTTTCTTT. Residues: CASSLLSGTKNTEAFF.

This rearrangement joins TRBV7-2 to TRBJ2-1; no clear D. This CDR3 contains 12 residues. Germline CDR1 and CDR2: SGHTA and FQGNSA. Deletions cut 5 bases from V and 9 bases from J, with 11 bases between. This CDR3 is CASSPFVGEQFF. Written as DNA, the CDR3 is TGTGCCAGCAGCCCTTTCGTAGGTGAGCAGTTCTTC.

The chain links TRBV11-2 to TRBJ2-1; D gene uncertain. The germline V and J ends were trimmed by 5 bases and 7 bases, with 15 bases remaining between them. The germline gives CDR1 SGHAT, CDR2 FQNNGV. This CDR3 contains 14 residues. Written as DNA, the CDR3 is TGTGCCAGCAGCCCAAGAACGGCGCGGAATGAGCAGTTCTTC. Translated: CASSPRTARNEQFF.

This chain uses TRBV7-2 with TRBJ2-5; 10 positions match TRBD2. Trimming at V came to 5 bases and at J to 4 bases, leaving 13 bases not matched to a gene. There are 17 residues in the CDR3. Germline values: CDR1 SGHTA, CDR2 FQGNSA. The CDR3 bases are TGTGCCAGCAGCCAAAACTCCCTAGCGGGAGTTGGAGAGACCCAGTACTTC. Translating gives CASSQNSLAGVGETQYF. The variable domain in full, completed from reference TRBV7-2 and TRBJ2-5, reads GAGVSQSPSNKVTEKGKDVELRCDPISGHTALYWYRQSLGQGLEFLIYFQGNSAPDKSGLPSDRFSAERTGGSVSTLTIQRTQQEDSAVYLCASSQNSLAGVGETQYFGPGTRLLVL.

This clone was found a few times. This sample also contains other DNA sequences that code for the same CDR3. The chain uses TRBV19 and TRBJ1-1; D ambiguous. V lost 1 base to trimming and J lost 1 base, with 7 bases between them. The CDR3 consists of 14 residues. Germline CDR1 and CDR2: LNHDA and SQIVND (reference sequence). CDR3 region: CASSIGGRNTEAFF. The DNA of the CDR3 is TGTGCCAGTAGTATAGGAGGGCGGAACACTGAAGCTTTCTTT.